A single sample is the source of the 19 T cell receptor beta chains below, sequenced in a study of cytomegalovirus exposure and HLA in healthy donors. Use of 60 Vbeta and 13 Jbeta primers characterized the PCR. Sequenced by immunoSEQ multiplex PCR; TCRdb stores in-frame clones only, minus some. The table shows around 170,000 clones, with approximately 80% occurring only once. Sequences were obtained from PBMCs. Receptors originate from a woman aged 50 to 65 in good health and CMV-seronegative.

This chain uses TRBV5-1 with TRBJ2-1; D is undetermined. V was pared by 2 bases and J by 0 bases, with 6 bases between. The CDR3 loop spans 14 amino acids. Germline lookup yields CDR1 SGHRS and CDR2 YFSETQ. CDR3 in DNA: TGCGCCAGCAGCTTTGCCGGCTCCTACAATGAGCAGTTCTTC. This codes for CASSFAGSYNEQFF.

The rearrangement uses TRBV15 and TRBJ2-5; perhaps TRBD1 as D (6 bases). Germline lookup yields CDR1 LNHNV and CDR2 YYDKDF (reference sequence). V was cut by 1 base and J by 11 bases, with 17 bases left in between. The length of the CDR3 is 14 residues. The CDR3 DNA is TGTGCCACCAGCAGAGGGCAAGGACAGTCGACTCAGTACTTC. It specifies CATSRGQGQSTQYF.

CDR3 nucleotide sequence: TGTGCCAGCAGCTTAGCTGGTTACAGGGGCCCACAGCCCCAGCATTTT. Its protein is CASSLAGYRGPQPQHF. The chain is built from TRBV7-8 and TRBJ1-5, with TRBD1 identical over 7 bases. This CDR3 spans 16 amino acids. The germline V gene has CDR1 SGHVS and CDR2 FQNEAQ. Germline trimming cut 0 bases from V and 7 bases from J; bases unmatched to any gene: 9.

The chain employs TRBV1 and TRBJ2-1; the table gives TRBD2 as D, unverified against the DNA. TRBV1 is recorded as a pseudogene. This CDR3 spans 17 amino acids. CDR3 nucleotides: TGCACCAGCATTCCCGCTCCTAGCAGAATAACCTACAATGAGCAGTTCTTC. This translates into CTSIPAPSRITYNEQFF.

The CDR3 here is CASRDITGLFTEAFF. CDR3 DNA sequence: TGTGCCAGCAGGGACATTACAGGATTATTCACTGAAGCTTTCTTT. The chain employs TRBV7-2 and TRBJ1-1; D may be TRBD1 (5 bases). The V gene lost 6 bases and the J gene lost 4 bases, with 18 bases spanning the gap. This CDR3 has 15 amino acids. Germline CDR1 and CDR2: SGHTA and FQGNSA.

CDR3 nucleotide sequence: TGTGCCAGCAGCCTACGGCGGGGGGAGCAGTACTTC. It yields the protein CASSLRRGEQYF. The chain uses TRBV6-5 and TRBJ2-5; 8 nucleotides agree with TRBD2. The trim removed 6 bases at V and 11 bases at J, leaving 8 bases unmatched. This CDR3 region has 12 residues. Germline V gives CDR1 MNHEY, CDR2 SVGAGI.

This rearrangement joins TRBV5-4 to TRBJ2-3; D perhaps matches TRBD2 (6 bases). The length of the CDR3 is 15 residues. V lost 1 base and J 4 bases, leaving 13 bases between the germline ends. Germline V CDR1 and CDR2: SGHNT, YYREEE (reference sequence). CDR3 DNA: TGTGCCAGCAGCTTGCGACTAGAGGGGTCAGATACGCAGTATTTT. Its translation: CASSLRLEGSDTQYF.

J is TRBJ1-6 and V is TRBV6-5, with TRBD1 identical over 7 bases. Per the germline V gene, CDR1 is MNHEY and CDR2 is SVGAGI. There are 14 residues in the CDR3. V lost 5 bases, J lost 4 bases, and 2 bases stayed unmatched. The CDR3 loop reads CASSRQGYNSPLHF. CDR3 sequence (DNA): TGTGCCAGCAGTCGACAGGGATATAATTCACCCCTCCACTTT.

This chain links TRBV5-1 with TRBJ2-6, with 7 positions matching TRBD1. V dropped 0 bases and J dropped 0; count of bases not matched to a gene: 9. Germline V lookup: CDR1 SGHRS, CDR2 YFSETQ. CDR3 size: 19 residues. The CDR3 region has the DNA TGCGCCAGCAGCTTGGGGACAGGAGGTTCTCTCTCTGGGGCCAACGTCCTGACTTTC. As protein: CASSLGTGGSLSGANVLTF.

This clone was counted only a few times. This rearrangement joins TRBV4-3 to TRBJ2-3; no clear D. The CDR3 contains 13 residues. V lost 0 bases and J 6 bases, leaving 7 bases between the germline ends. Looked up from germline, CDR1 is LGHNA and CDR2 is YSLEER. CDR3 DNA: TGCGCCAGCAGCCAAGACAGGCTCGATACGCAGTATTTT. It is translated as CASSQDRLDTQYF.

This sequence joins TRBV13 and TRBJ2-7, with a tentative D call TRBD2 (6 bases). Between the trimmed V and J ends, which lost 4 bases and 4 bases, there was a span of 8 bases. This CDR3 is 12 amino acids long. Germline lookup yields CDR1 PRHDT and CDR2 FYEKMQ (reference sequence). CDR3 coding DNA: TGTGCCAGCAGCTCCGGGACTTACGAGCAGTACTTC. Translated, it gives CASSSGTYEQYF.

The rearrangement joins TRBV6-5 to TRBJ1-1; tentatively, D is TRBD1 (6 bases). CDR1 is MNHEY, CDR2 SVGAGI, per germline. The CDR3 sequence is 12 residues long. V was cut by 6 bases and J by 12 bases, with 17 bases left in between. This CDR3 is CASSPGVRVTFF. The DNA of the CDR3 is TGTGCCAGCAGCCCAGGGGTTAGGGTTACTTTCTTT.

The V and J genes are TRBV9 and TRBJ2-1, with D perhaps matching TRBD2 (5 bases). CDR1 SGDLS and CDR2 YYNGEE come from the germline V gene. V was shortened by 0 bases and J by 7 bases, with 14 bases between the two germline ends. The CDR3 length is 15 residues. In nucleotides, the CDR3 is TGTGCCAGCAGCGTAGTCCCTAGCCGCGGTAATGAGCAGTTCTTC. The encoded protein is CASSVVPSRGNEQFF.

The chain is built from TRBV28 and TRBJ1-5; 9 bases map to TRBD1. This CDR3 comprises 15 residues. The germline gives CDR1 MDHEN, CDR2 SYDVKM. V lost 3 bases to trimming and J lost 6 bases; unmatched junction nucleotides: 6. The CDR3 nucleotides are TGTGCCAGCAGTTTTAAGGGACAGGGTGCTCAGCCCCAGCATTTT. This gives the protein CASSFKGQGAQPQHF.

The rearrangement uses TRBV23-1 and TRBJ1-2, with 7 bases matching TRBD1. TRBV23-1 is identified as an open reading frame with a role that is uncertain. V dropped 6 bases and J dropped 2; count of bases not matched to a gene: 6. This CDR3 is built from 14 residues. This CDR3 is CASSGQGVNYGYTF. CDR3 DNA sequence: TGCGCCAGCAGCGGGCAGGGGGTGAACTATGGCTACACCTTC.

CDR3 nucleotides: TGCGCCAGCAGCCAAGCTTTAACTGGGGGGACTGAAGCTTTCTTT. This translates into CASSQALTGGTEAFF. The genes are TRBV4-3 and TRBJ1-1; a possible D gene is TRBD1 (5 bases). This CDR3 region has 15 residues. Trimming pared 1 base from V and 5 bases from J, leaving 14 bases between. Per germline, CDR1 LGHNA and CDR2 YSLEER.

This clone was observed a handful of times. The chain employs TRBV20-1 and TRBJ1-3, with 9 nucleotides matching TRBD1. This CDR3 has 11 amino acids. Germline V gene data show CDR1 as DFQATT and CDR2 as SNEGSKA (reference sequence). Trimming took 6 bases from V and 7 from J; bases not matched to a gene: 1. The DNA for the CDR3 is TGCAGTGCGGGGACAGGGAACACCATATATTTT. It is translated as CSAGTGNTIYF.

V usage is TRBV5-6 and J usage is TRBJ2-5; D may be TRBD1 or TRBD2 (6 bases each). Trimming cost V 4 bases and J 11 bases, with 18 bases left between them. The V gene's germline CDR1 is SGHDT and CDR2 YYEEEE. The CDR3 consists of 13 residues. The CDR3 loop reads CASSLEGVAEQYF. The CDR3 DNA follows: TGTGCCAGCAGCCTGGAGGGGGTTGCGGAGCAGTACTTC. Complete variable domain (other parts from reference TRBV5-6 and TRBJ2-5): DAGVTQSPTHLIKTRGQQVTLRCSPKSGHDTVSWYQQALGQGPQFIFQYYEEEERQRGNFPDRFSGHQFPNYSSELNVNALLLGDSALYLCASSLEGVAEQYFGPGTRLLVL.

The J gene is TRBJ2-1, the V gene TRBV29-1; 10 bases agree with TRBD1. The CDR3 consists of 13 residues. The V gene end was trimmed by 5 bases and the J gene end by 9 bases; junction bases not matched to a gene: 7. CDR1 SQVTM and CDR2 ANQGSEA come from the germline V gene. The chain's CDR3 is CSVNRDRGTEQFF. In nucleotides, the CDR3 is TGCAGCGTTAACCGGGACAGGGGTACTGAGCAGTTCTTC.